The present TCR beta chain was sequenced within a study of blood T cell repertoires in COVID-19. TCRdb keeps only in-frame clones here, not all; method: immunoSEQ multiplex PCR. The profile shows around 60,000 clones, just under 75% of them singletons. Germline V gene lookup returns CDR1 MNHEY and CDR2 SVGEGT. CDR3 length: 19 residues. Trimming took 4 bases from V and 5 from J; bases not matched to a gene: 22. Only one count was recorded for this clone. The sample comprised peripheral blood. The origin of this receptor is a woman between 70 and 85 years old with COVID-19, enrolled during active disease. The V and J genes are TRBV6-2 or TRBV6-3 and TRBJ2-7, with TRBD1 matching over 8 bases. CDR3 residues: CASSSRLLLRRDRSDEQYF. The DNA of the CDR3 is TGTGCCAGCAGTTCACGTCTTCTCCTGAGGCGGGACAGGTCCGACGAGCAGTACTTC.